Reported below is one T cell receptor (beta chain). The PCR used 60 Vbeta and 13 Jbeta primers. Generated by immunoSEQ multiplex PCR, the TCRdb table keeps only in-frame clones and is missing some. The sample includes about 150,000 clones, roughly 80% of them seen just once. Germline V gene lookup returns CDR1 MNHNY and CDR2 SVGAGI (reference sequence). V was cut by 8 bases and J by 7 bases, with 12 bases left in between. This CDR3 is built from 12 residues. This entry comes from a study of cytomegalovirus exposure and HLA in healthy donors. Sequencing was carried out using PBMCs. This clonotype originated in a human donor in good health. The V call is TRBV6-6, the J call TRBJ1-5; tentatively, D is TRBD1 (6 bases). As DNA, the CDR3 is TGTGCCAGCGGGTACAGGGTACAGCCCCAGCATTTT. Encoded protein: CASGYRVQPQHF.